Included here is one T cell receptor beta chain sequence, with context. Its antigen remains unknown. One entry per CDR3 protein results from TCRdb running MiXCR on the reads. This sample has about 110,000 distinct CDR3 sequences; less than 30% occur once, and the top ten carry roughly three quarters. The data were obtained in a study of T cell repertoires in cytomegalovirus infection. Study information: CMV epitopes used comprised recently identified HLA-C-restricted ones and well-studied HLA-B-restricted ones. Signatures in public TCR beta sequences pointed to both CMV infection and matching HLA type. General study points: Ex vivo, HLA-C-restricted CMV-specific TCR beta clonotypes prevailed over the rest of the response. Carriers of CMV and the relevant HLA type were discriminated by public TCR beta frequency.

With 6 bases removed from V and 0 bases from J, the gap between germline ends came to 14 bases. This CDR3 comprises 15 residues. The receptor was isolated from a human donor in good health (CMV status not recorded). Some clones in this sample may be carry-over from other donors' samples. V and J are TRBV12-3 or TRBV12-4 and TRBJ1-2; D is possibly TRBD1 (5 bases). The sequencing here drew on CD8+ T cells from cultured PBMCs, taken from culture after CMV antigen stimulation. The CDR3 loop reads CASSPGGGANYGYTF. The CDR3 region has the DNA TGTGCCAGCAGCCCCGGCGGGGGAGCTAACTATGGCTACACCTTC.